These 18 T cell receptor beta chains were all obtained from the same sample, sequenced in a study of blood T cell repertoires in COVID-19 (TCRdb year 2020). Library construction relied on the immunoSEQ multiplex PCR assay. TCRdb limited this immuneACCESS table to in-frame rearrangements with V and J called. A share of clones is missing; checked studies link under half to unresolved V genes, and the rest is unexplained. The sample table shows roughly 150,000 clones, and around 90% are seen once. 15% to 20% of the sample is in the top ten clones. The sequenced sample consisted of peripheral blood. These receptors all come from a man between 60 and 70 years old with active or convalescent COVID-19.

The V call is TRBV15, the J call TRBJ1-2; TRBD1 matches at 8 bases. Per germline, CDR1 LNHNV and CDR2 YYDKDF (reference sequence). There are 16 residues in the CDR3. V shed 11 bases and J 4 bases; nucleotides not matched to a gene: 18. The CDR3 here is CAARQTGENYRYGYTF. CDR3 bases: TGTGCCGCAAGGCAGACAGGGGAAAATTATCGCTATGGCTACACCTTC.

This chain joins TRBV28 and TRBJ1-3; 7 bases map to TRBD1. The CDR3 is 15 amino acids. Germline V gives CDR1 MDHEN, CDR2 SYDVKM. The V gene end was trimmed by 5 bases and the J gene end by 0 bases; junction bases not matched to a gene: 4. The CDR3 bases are TGTGCCAGCAGTCCGGGGGACAGCTCTGGAAACACCATATATTTT. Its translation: CASSPGDSSGNTIYF.

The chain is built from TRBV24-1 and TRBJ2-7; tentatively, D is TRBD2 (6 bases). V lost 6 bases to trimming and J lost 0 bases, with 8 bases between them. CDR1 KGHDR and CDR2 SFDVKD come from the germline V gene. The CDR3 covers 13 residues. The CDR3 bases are TGTGCCACCAGTCCGGGGGACTCCTACGAGCAGTACTTC. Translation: CATSPGDSYEQYF.

CDR3 loop: CATSETSSGNYNEQFF. CDR3 bases: TGTGCCACCAGTGAGACTTCTAGCGGGAACTACAATGAGCAGTTCTTC. The rearrangement links TRBV24-1 to TRBJ2-1; 9 bases map to TRBD2. J was trimmed by 3 bases and V by 4 bases; bases with no gene match: 6. Germline V lookup: CDR1 KGHDR, CDR2 SFDVKD. The CDR3 loop spans 16 amino acids.

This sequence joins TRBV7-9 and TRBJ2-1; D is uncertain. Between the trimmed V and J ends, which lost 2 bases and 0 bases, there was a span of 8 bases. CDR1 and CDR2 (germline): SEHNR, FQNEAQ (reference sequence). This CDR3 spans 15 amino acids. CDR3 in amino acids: CASSLLQTSYNEQFF. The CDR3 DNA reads TGTGCCAGCAGCTTATTACAGACCTCCTACAATGAGCAGTTCTTC.

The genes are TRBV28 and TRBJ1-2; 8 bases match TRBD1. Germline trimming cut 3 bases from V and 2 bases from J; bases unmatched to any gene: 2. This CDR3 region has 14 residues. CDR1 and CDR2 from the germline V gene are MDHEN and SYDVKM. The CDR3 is CASSLDRANYGYTF. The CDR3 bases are TGTGCCAGCAGTTTGGACAGGGCAAACTATGGCTACACCTTC.

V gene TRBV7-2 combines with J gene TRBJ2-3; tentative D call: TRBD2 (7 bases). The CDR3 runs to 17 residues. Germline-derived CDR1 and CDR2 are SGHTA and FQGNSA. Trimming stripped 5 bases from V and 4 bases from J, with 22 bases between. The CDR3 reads CASSHVRRGPGADTQYF. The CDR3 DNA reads TGTGCCAGCAGCCATGTCAGGCGGGGGCCAGGGGCAGATACGCAGTATTTT.

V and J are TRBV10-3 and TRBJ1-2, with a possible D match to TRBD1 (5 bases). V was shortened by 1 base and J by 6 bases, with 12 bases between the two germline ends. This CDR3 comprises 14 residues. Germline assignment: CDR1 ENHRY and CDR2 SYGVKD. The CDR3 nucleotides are TGTGCCATCAGTGAGTTGGGGGGAGAGGATGGCTACACCTTC. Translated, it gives CAISELGGEDGYTF.

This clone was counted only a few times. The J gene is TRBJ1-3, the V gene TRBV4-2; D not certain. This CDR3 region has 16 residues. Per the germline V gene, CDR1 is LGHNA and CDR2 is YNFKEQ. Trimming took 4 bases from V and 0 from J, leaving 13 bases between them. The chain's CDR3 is CASSPFASYSGNTIYF. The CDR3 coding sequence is TGTGCCAGCAGCCCTTTCGCTTCCTACTCTGGAAACACCATATATTTT.

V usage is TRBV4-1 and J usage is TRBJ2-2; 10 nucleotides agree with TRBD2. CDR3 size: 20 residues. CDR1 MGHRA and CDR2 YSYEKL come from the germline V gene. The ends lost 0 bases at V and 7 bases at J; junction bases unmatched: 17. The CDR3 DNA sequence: TGCGCCAGCAGCCAAGATCGCCGGCTAGCGGGGGCCCCGGGGGGCGGGGAGCTGTTTTTT. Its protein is CASSQDRRLAGAPGGGELFF.

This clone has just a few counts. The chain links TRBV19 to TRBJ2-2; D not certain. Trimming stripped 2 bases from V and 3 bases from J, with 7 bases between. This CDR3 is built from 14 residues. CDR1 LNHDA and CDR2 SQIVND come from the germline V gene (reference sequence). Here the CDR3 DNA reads TGTGCCAGTAGTATACTACTTGACACCGGGGAGCTGTTTTTT. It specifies CASSILLDTGELFF.

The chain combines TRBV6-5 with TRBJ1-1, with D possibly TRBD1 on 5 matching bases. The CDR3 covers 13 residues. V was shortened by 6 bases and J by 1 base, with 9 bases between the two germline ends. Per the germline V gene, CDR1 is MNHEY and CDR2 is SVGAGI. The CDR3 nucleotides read TGTGCCAGCAGGGATACAGGGAACACTGAAGCTTTCTTT. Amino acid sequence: CASRDTGNTEAFF.

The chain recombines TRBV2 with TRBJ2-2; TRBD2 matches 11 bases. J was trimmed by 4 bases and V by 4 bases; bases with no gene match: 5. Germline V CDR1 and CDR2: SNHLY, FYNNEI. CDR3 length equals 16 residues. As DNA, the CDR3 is TGTGCCAGCAGTGGTACAGGACTAGCGGGCACCGGGGAGCTGTTTTTT. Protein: CASSGTGLAGTGELFF.

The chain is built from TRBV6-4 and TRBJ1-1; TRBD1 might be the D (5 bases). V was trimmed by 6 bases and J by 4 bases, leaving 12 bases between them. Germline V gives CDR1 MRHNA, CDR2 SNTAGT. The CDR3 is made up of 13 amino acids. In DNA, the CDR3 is TGTGCCAGCAGATCTCAGGGTCTCACTGAAGCTTTCTTT. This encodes CASRSQGLTEAFF.

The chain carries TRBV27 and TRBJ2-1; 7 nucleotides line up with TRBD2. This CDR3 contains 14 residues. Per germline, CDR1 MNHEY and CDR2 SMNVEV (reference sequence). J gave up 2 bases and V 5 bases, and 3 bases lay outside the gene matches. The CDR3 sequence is CASSQSGTYNEQFF. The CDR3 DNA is TGTGCCAGCAGTCAAAGCGGGACCTACAATGAGCAGTTCTTC.

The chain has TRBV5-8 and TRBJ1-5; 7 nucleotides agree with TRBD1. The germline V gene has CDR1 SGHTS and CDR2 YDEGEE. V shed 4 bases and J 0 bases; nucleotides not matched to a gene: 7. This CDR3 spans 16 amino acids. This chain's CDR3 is CASSPLGQYSNQPQHF. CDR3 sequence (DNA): TGTGCCAGCAGCCCCCTGGGACAGTATAGCAATCAGCCCCAGCATTTT.

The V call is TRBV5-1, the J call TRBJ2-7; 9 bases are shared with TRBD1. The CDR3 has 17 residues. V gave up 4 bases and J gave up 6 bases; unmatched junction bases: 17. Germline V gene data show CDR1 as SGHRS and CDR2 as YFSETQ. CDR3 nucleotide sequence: TGCGCCAGCAGCCTTCGGGAGGATCACCGGGACAGGGCCGAGCAGTACTTC. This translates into CASSLREDHRDRAEQYF.

The DNA for the CDR3 is TGTGCCAGTAGTGGACAGAGGAACACTGAAGCTTTCTTT. It translates to CASSGQRNTEAFF. The chain couples TRBV19 to TRBJ1-1, with a tentative D call TRBD1 (6 bases). From germline, CDR1 is LNHDA and CDR2 SQIVND (reference sequence). The V and J ends lost 5 bases and 1 base respectively, with 8 bases between them. The CDR3 contains 13 residues.